This T cell receptor beta chain emerged from a study of shared clonotypes between healthy human individuals. Remarks on this clone: The antigen is unknown. Within the sample, other DNA sequences also encode this same CDR3.

Overall study results and limits: Sampling covered nothing but blood. Tissue TCR repertoires likely differ from those found in blood. The represented genetic and exposure-history diversity was limited by the small number of donors.

Clones were read by immunoSEQ multiplex PCR, and TCRdb kept only the in-frame ones, dropping some. The table shows about 2.3 million clones, with approximately 93% occurring only once. Each sample came from a Caucasian adult donor living in Nashville, Tennessee. Material for sequencing was naive CD4+ T cells from PBMCs. Specified subset: CD45RA+ positively selected. This clonotype was obtained from a man between 18 and 29 years old in good health. Some clones in this sample may be carry-over from other donors' samples.

The CDR3 is CASSEPGRSYEQYF. DNA for the CDR3: TGTGCCAGCAGTGAGCCAGGGAGGTCCTACGAGCAGTACTTC. The rearrangement links TRBV6-1 to TRBJ2-7; D is possibly TRBD2 (6 bases). CDR3 length: 14 amino acids. The germline V gene encodes CDR1 MNHNS and CDR2 SASEGT. V lost 3 bases and J lost 1, with 10 bases in between.